This T cell receptor beta chain was captured by sequencing in a study of human versus mouse CDR3 diversity and MHC coevolution. The V segment lost 7 bases and the J segment 5 bases; nucleotides outside the gene matches: 6. There are 13 residues in the CDR3. Germline loops: CDR1 WSHSY, CDR2 SAAADI. Sequencing was performed with immunoSEQ multiplex PCR; in TCRdb, only in-frame clones are kept and a portion is missing. Among around 59,000 clones listed, roughly 94% were seen once. Study conclusions and caveats: Human T cells were selected on about six MHC II alleles. iCHAO1 estimated the human TCR beta repertoire at 1.5 million to 2 million clonotypes.

As concerns this clone: Its matching antigen is unknown.

The chain combines TRBV10-2 with TRBJ2-7; TRBD1 aligns across 9 bases. Specimen: naive CD4+ T cells from blood. Subset in this sample: CD45RO-negative CD62L-positive naive CD4 T cells. The receptor was isolated from a person in their sixties in good health. The CDR3 sequence is CASTGQGFDEQYF. The CDR3 DNA sequence: TGCGCCAGCACTGGACAGGGGTTCGACGAGCAGTACTTC.